The clone carrying this T cell receptor (beta chain) has more than one count but fewer than ten. Its matching antigen is unknown. These data originate in a study of cytomegalovirus exposure and HLA in healthy donors. Study-wide points: Associated with HLA alleles at 0.05 false discovery rate in a later analysis were around 15,000 TCR beta sequences.

It was with 60 Vbeta and 13 Jbeta primers that the PCR ran. Sequencing used immunoSEQ multiplex PCR; TCRdb keeps in-frame clones, though not all of them. The sample has approximately 140,000 clones; over 70% are singletons. The CDR3 covers 12 residues. V dropped 5 bases and J dropped 4; count of bases not matched to a gene: 5. From germline, CDR1 is GTSNPN and CDR2 SVGIG (reference sequence). The source is a woman between 35 and 50 years old in good health and CMV-seropositive. J is TRBJ2-7 and V is TRBV30; 7 nucleotides agree with TRBD1. The sample was PBMCs. As DNA, the CDR3 is TGTGCCTGGGCCCGACAGGGTTACGAGCAGTACTTC. Residues: CAWARQGYEQYF.